The sequence of this T cell receptor (beta chain) was determined in a study of PD-1 and CTLA-4 blockade in melanoma. Profiling relied on immunoSEQ multiplex PCR, and the TCRdb table lists in-frame clones only, not all of them. The table records 25,000 to 35,000 clones, around 93% of them present only once. The CDR3 covers 14 residues. Trimming stripped 0 bases from V and 4 bases from J, with 9 bases between. Germline V lookup: CDR1 SNHLY, CDR2 FYNNEI. The sequence was collected from a human donor with melanoma. This sequence joins TRBV2 and TRBJ1-2; D perhaps matches TRBD1 (5 bases). The specimen was CD8+ T cells from peripheral blood, collected from a patient given anti-PD-1 treatment. The CDR3 is CASSEARGSYGYTF. The CDR3 DNA sequence: TGTGCCAGCAGTGAAGCTCGGGGGAGCTATGGCTACACCTTC.